This is a list of T cell receptor beta chains from one sample in a study of molecular identifiers for immune sequencing clone quantification. TCRdb recomputed calls from the PCR reads with MiXCR, one row per CDR3 protein. Of 70,000 to 90,000 distinct CDR3 sequences in the sample, 21% were seen once. Sequencing was done on a sample of naive CD8+ T cells from blood, with Jurkat cell RNA spiked in. The source is a human donor in good health. Some libraries in this study had Jurkat cell RNA spiked in. Each CDR3 is given with its conserved first and last residue. The D gene is left open where the match is weak. Clone size, where shown, is once, few, many, or a class for clones that have expanded.

many	TRBJ1-5	NA	TRBV20-1	CSARGAGFNQPQHF	TGCAGTGCCCGGGGAGCAGGGTTCAACCAGCCCCAGCATTTT
many	TRBJ2-7	NA	TRBV5-4	CASSFWISGYEQYF	TGTGCCAGCAGCTTTTGGATTTCGGGGTACGAGCAGTACTTC
many	TRBJ2-3	TRBD2	TRBV7-9	CASSTRTSGVEGDTQYF	TGTGCCAGCAGCACGCGGACTAGCGGCGTGGAGGGAGATACGCAGTATTTT
NA	TRBJ2-2	TRBD1	TRBV14	CASSRLTAQGYTGELFF	TGTGCCAGCAGCCGACTTACCGCACAGGGGTACACCGGGGAGCTGTTTTTT
many	TRBJ1-1	NA	TRBV6-5	CASRAGVTAEAFF	TGTGCCAGCCGTGCAGGGGTTACCGCTGAAGCTTTCTTT
few	TRBJ2-1	TRBD1	TRBV20-1	CSARTGLRIPNEQFF	TGCAGTGCCAGGACAGGGCTTCGGATACCTAATGAGCAGTTCTTC
few	TRBJ2-7	NA	TRBV11-2	CASSLEVGGWEQYF	TGTGCCAGCAGCTTAGAAGTGGGGGGTTGGGAGCAGTACTTC
many	TRBJ2-3	NA	TRBV12-3/TRBV12-4	CASSLTGASDTQYF	TGTGCCAGCAGCTTAACGGGAGCATCAGATACGCAGTATTTT
NA	TRBJ2-7	NA	TRBV6-1	CASSEAPQWEKSDEQYF	TGTGCCAGCAGTGAAGCCCCGCAGTGGGAAAAGAGCGACGAGCAGTACTTC
few	TRBJ1-2	NA	TRBV18	CASSPPGASGYTF	TGTGCCAGCTCACCACCGGGGGCGTCGGGCTACACCTTC
many	TRBJ2-3	NA	TRBV28	CASSPLGETGTDTQYF	TGTGCCAGCAGTCCCCTAGGAGAGACGGGGACAGATACGCAGTATTTT
few	TRBJ1-2	NA	TRBV11-2	CASSLDGLSAVPNYGYTF	TGTGCCAGCAGCTTAGATGGTCTGTCGGCGGTCCCTAACTATGGCTACACCTTC
many	TRBJ2-2	NA	TRBV12-3/TRBV12-4	CASSLLTGPNTGELFF	TGTGCCAGCAGTTTACTCACAGGTCCGAACACCGGGGAGCTGTTTTTT
NA	TRBJ1-1	NA	TRBV12-3/TRBV12-4	CASSLTGISEAFF	TGTGCCAGCAGTTTAACAGGGATCTCTGAAGCTTTCTTT
NA	TRBJ2-5	NA	TRBV7-9	CASSRVTQYF	TGTGCCAGCAGCCGGGTGACCCAGTACTTC
NA	TRBJ2-7	TRBD2	TRBV20-1	CSASPSGGIVSYEQYF	TGCAGTGCTAGTCCTAGCGGGGGAATAGTCTCCTACGAGCAGTACTTC
NA	TRBJ2-3	TRBD2	TRBV7-9	CASSFQLGGGHGDTQYF	TGTGCCAGCAGCTTCCAGCTCGGGGGGGGGCATGGAGATACGCAGTATTTT
few	TRBJ2-2	NA	TRBV9	CASSEWGGPNTGELFF	TGTGCCAGCAGCGAGTGGGGGGGGCCAAACACCGGGGAGCTGTTTTTT
NA	TRBJ2-7	TRBD2	TRBV6-1	CASTLAVGDSYEQYF	TGTGCCAGCACCCTAGCGGTAGGAGACTCCTACGAGCAGTACTTC
many	TRBJ2-1	NA	TRBV4-1	CASSQDRGPYNEQFF	TGCGCCAGCAGCCAAGATCGGGGGCCCTACAATGAGCAGTTCTTC
many	TRBJ2-3	NA	TRBV12-3/TRBV12-4	CASSLDRNTDTQYF	TGTGCCAGCAGTTTAGATAGGAACACAGATACGCAGTATTTT
many	TRBJ1-3	NA	TRBV5-1	CASSPAPSGNTIYF	TGCGCCAGCAGCCCGGCTCCTTCTGGAAACACCATATATTTT
few	TRBJ2-4	NA	TRBV2	CASSEGFLSTRGKNIQYF	TGTGCCAGCAGTGAAGGGTTTTTGTCAACTAGGGGCAAAAACATTCAGTACTTC
many	TRBJ2-3	NA	TRBV6-5	CASSYSGDRNTDTQYF	TGTGCCAGCAGCTACTCCGGGGACCGTAACACAGATACGCAGTATTTT
once	TRBJ1-5	NA	TRBV12-3/TRBV12-4	CTSSLGSESLLDSNQPQHF	TGTACCAGCAGTTTAGGGTCCGAATCCTTACTCGATAGCAATCAGCCCCAGCATTTT
many	TRBJ2-3	NA	TRBV6-5	CASSRVGSSGYTDTQYF	TGTGCCAGCAGCCGCGTCGGGAGTAGCGGTTACACAGATACGCAGTATTTT
few	TRBJ1-2	TRBD1	TRBV3-1	CASSGDRVPYGYTF	TGTGCCAGCAGCGGCGACAGGGTCCCCTATGGCTACACCTTC
NA	TRBJ2-2	NA	TRBV5-4	CASSLVPGLVAGELFF	TGTGCCAGCAGCTTGGTCCCAGGGCTGGTTGCCGGGGAGCTGTTTTTT
NA	TRBJ2-1	TRBD1	TRBV20-1	CSATDRERTYNEQFF	TGCAGTGCTACGGACAGGGAACGCACCTACAATGAGCAGTTCTTC
many	TRBJ2-7	NA	TRBV6-2/TRBV6-3	CASSPGLYEQYF	TGTGCCAGCAGTCCCGGACTATACGAGCAGTACTTC
few	TRBJ1-1	NA	TRBV13	CASSPSTGNTEAFF	TGTGCCAGCAGCCCATCGACAGGGAACACTGAAGCTTTCTTT
many	TRBJ1-1	NA	TRBV4-3	CASSQDRGVGEAFF	TGCGCCAGCAGCCAAGATCGAGGGGTAGGTGAAGCTTTCTTT
NA	TRBJ2-1	NA	TRBV29-1	CSARDTYNEQFF	TGCAGCGCCCGGGACACCTACAATGAGCAGTTCTTC
few	TRBJ2-1	NA	TRBV30	CAWSVEAAHSYNEQFF	TGTGCCTGGAGTGTAGAGGCGGCTCACTCCTACAATGAGCAGTTCTTC